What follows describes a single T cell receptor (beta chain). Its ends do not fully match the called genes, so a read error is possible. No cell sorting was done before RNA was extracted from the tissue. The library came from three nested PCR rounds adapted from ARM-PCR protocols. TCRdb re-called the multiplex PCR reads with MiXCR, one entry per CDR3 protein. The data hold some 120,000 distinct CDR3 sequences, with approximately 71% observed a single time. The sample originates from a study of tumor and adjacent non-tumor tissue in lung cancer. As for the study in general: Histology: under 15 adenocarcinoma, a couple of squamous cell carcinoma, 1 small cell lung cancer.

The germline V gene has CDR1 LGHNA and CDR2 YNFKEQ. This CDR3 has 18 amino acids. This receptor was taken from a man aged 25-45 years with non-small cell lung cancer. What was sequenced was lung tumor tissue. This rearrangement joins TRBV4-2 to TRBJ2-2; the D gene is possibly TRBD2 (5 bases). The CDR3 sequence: CASRQDPQRDTNTGELFF. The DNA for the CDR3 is TGTGCCAGCAGACAAGATCCCCAGCGAGACACGAACACCGGGGAGTTGTTTTTT.